Listed here are 27 T cell receptor beta chains from one sample, sequenced in a study of blood T cell repertoires in COVID-19. Some clones are missing from TCRdb's copy, which holds only in-frame ones; the method was immunoSEQ multiplex PCR. The table includes around 83,000 clones, 85% to 90% detected once. The sample consisted of peripheral blood. Receptors were obtained from a man aged 80 or over with active or convalescent COVID-19.

The rearrangement uses TRBV19 and TRBJ1-6; D unresolved. Germline values: CDR1 LNHDA, CDR2 SQIVND (reference sequence). This CDR3 contains 15 residues. V was clipped by 3 bases and J by 6 bases, with 12 bases between them. This CDR3 is CASSIGRSGNSPLHF. For the CDR3, the DNA is TGTGCCAGTAGTATCGGCAGGTCCGGTAATTCACCCCTCCACTTT.

The V and J genes are TRBV18 and TRBJ2-5; 13 bases align to TRBD2. Germline CDR1 reads KGHSH; CDR2 reads LQKENI. This CDR3 has 16 residues. Trimming removed 4 bases from V and 1 base from J; junction bases left unmatched: 3. The CDR3 reads CASSRWTSGGQETQYF. In DNA form, the CDR3 reads TGTGCCAGCTCACGTTGGACTAGCGGGGGCCAAGAGACCCAGTACTTC.

This chain links TRBV28 with TRBJ1-3; perhaps TRBD1 as D (6 bases). The CDR3 runs 14 residues. The germline V and J ends were trimmed by 5 bases and 4 bases, with 12 bases remaining between them. CDR1 and CDR2 (germline): MDHEN, SYDVKM. The CDR3 here is CASSQQGSGNTIYF. CDR3 nucleotides: TGTGCCAGCAGTCAACAGGGTTCCGGAAACACCATATATTTT.

The chain recombines TRBV5-1 with TRBJ1-4; 7 bases agree with TRBD1. J was trimmed by 8 bases and V by 4 bases; bases with no gene match: 8. This CDR3 comprises 14 residues. Germline CDR1 reads SGHRS; CDR2 reads YFSETQ. This chain's CDR3 is CASSVDRVGEKLFF. In DNA form, the CDR3 reads TGCGCCAGCAGCGTCGACAGGGTGGGCGAAAAACTGTTTTTT.

V is TRBV15 and J is TRBJ2-6; the D gene is possibly TRBD1 (6 bases). The CDR3 consists of 17 residues. Germline CDR1 LNHNV, CDR2 YYDKDF (reference sequence). The ends were cut back, 0 bases at V and 0 bases at J, with 9 bases in the middle. CDR3 coding DNA: TGTGCCACCAGCAGAGAGGTAGGGGGCTCTGGGGCCAACGTCCTGACTTTC. It specifies CATSREVGGSGANVLTF.

The table lists this clone with a few counts. The chain carries TRBV10-3 and TRBJ2-1; possibly TRBD2 for D (6 bases). There are 15 residues in the CDR3. CDR1 is ENHRY, CDR2 SYGVKD, per germline. V lost 0 bases to trimming and J lost 3 bases, with 9 bases between them. The CDR3 loop reads CAISESSGHYNEQFF. The CDR3 DNA is TGTGCCATCAGTGAGTCTAGCGGCCACTACAATGAGCAGTTCTTC.

The rearrangement links TRBV28 to TRBJ1-2, with D possibly being TRBD1 (5 bases). V lost 10 bases, J lost 7 bases, and 25 bases lay in between. Germline CDR1 reads MDHEN; CDR2 reads SYDVKM. The CDR3 loop spans 15 amino acids. The CDR3 spells CAITGLGGTTGGYTF. The CDR3 DNA reads as TGTGCCATCACCGGGTTGGGGGGGACGACGGGTGGCTACACCTTC.

The chain uses TRBV19 and TRBJ2-2; 11 bases align to TRBD2. The CDR3 has 16 residues. Germline V gene data show CDR1 as LNHDA and CDR2 as SQIVND (reference sequence). V was clipped by 6 bases and J by 6 bases; unmatched bases: 9. CDR3 in DNA: TGTGCCAGTAGACCCACTAGCGGGAGCGTCCCCGGGGAGCTGTTTTTT. This codes for CASRPTSGSVPGELFF.

The rearrangement joins TRBV18 to TRBJ1-1; tentative D call: TRBD1 (5 bases). Per germline, CDR1 KGHSH and CDR2 LQKENI. The CDR3 has 15 amino acids. Trimming left V 3 bases short and J 1 base short, with 12 bases between. CDR3 DNA sequence: TGTGCCAGCTCACCCCGATCGGGGGGGAACACTGAAGCTTTCTTT. Translated: CASSPRSGGNTEAFF.

This chain joins TRBV7-9 and TRBJ1-3, with D possibly TRBD1 on 6 matching bases. This CDR3 region has 14 residues. V was trimmed by 2 bases and J by 2 bases, leaving 7 bases between them. Per germline, CDR1 SEHNR and CDR2 FQNEAQ (reference sequence). As DNA, the CDR3 is TGTGCCAGCAGCTTATCAGGGGCTGGAAACACCATATATTTT. Its protein product is CASSLSGAGNTIYF.

In nucleotides, the CDR3 is TGTGCCAGCTCGAGGGGGGGCGTTCCGGGGACGCTCTACACTGAAGCTTTCTTT. This gives the protein CASSRGGVPGTLYTEAFF. The chain couples TRBV28 to TRBJ1-1; D is perhaps TRBD1 (6 bases). The germline V and J ends were trimmed by 8 bases and 3 bases, with 28 bases remaining between them. CDR1 and CDR2 from the germline V gene are MDHEN and SYDVKM. The CDR3 consists of 18 residues.

This chain joins TRBV7-2 and TRBJ1-5, with 7 bases aligning to TRBD1. Germline CDR1 and CDR2: SGHTA and FQGNSA. V dropped 6 bases and J dropped 15; count of bases not matched to a gene: 14. The CDR3 is made up of 13 amino acids. The CDR3 is CASSYRRQGQPHF. The CDR3 DNA reads as TGTGCCAGCAGTTACAGAAGACAGGGCCAACCGCATTTT.

The gene calls are TRBV7-6 and TRBJ2-2, with D possibly being TRBD1 (6 bases). The V end was cut by 8 bases, the J end by 0 bases, with 16 bases between. The germline gives CDR1 SGHVS, CDR2 FNYEAQ. There are 16 residues in the CDR3. CDR3 bases: TGTGCCAGCGGCCCGACAGGAACCTCGAACACCGGGGAGCTGTTTTTT. Encoded protein: CASGPTGTSNTGELFF.

The chain employs TRBV2 and TRBJ2-2, with 7 bases aligning to TRBD1. CDR3 length: 15 residues. Unmatched junction bases numbered 5, after V lost 7 bases and J lost 0 bases. Germline V gives CDR1 SNHLY, CDR2 FYNNEI. The CDR3 DNA is TGTGCCAGCAAGTTCGACAGGGCGAACACCGGGGAGCTGTTTTTT. It specifies CASKFDRANTGELFF. Full variable domain (missing parts from reference TRBV2 and TRBJ2-2): EPEVTQTPSHQVTQMGQEVILRCVPISNHLYFYWYRQILGQKVEFLVSFYNNEISEKSEIFDDQFSVERPDGSNFTLKIRSTKLEDSAMYFCASKFDRANTGELFFGEGSRLTVL.

This clone was observed once. The chain uses TRBV18 and TRBJ1-1; 9 bases align to TRBD1. Trimming cost V 8 bases and J 2 bases; bases outside gene matches: 6. The CDR3 is 14 residues long. Germline V CDR1 and CDR2: KGHSH, LQKENI. CDR3 region: CASGQGQGNTEAFF. The CDR3 coding sequence is TGTGCCAGCGGCCAGGGACAGGGAAACACTGAAGCTTTCTTT. The full variable domain, with the rest looked up from reference TRBV18 and TRBJ1-1, is NAGVMQNPRHLVRRRGQEARLRCSPMKGHSHVYWYRQLPEEGLKFMVYLQKENIIDESGMPKERFSAEFPKEGPSILRIQQVVRGDSAAYFCASGQGQGNTEAFFGQGTRLTVV.

V usage is TRBV19 and J usage is TRBJ2-2; possible D gene TRBD2, 6 bases. The germline V gene has CDR1 LNHDA and CDR2 SQIVND (reference sequence). The ends were cut back, 1 base at V and 6 bases at J, with 9 bases in the middle. This CDR3 is built from 14 residues. Here the CDR3 DNA reads TGTGCCAGTAGTATAGGAGGAGGGGCCGGGGAGCTGTTTTTT. As protein: CASSIGGGAGELFF.

The CDR3 DNA follows: TGTGCCAGTAGTAAGAGGGAGGGACCAGCCCAGTACTTC. Translated: CASSKREGPAQYF. The chain carries TRBV19 and TRBJ2-5, with 7 bases lining up with TRBD2. V lost 4 bases, J lost 9 bases, and 8 bases stayed unmatched. Germline CDR1 LNHDA, CDR2 SQIVND (reference sequence). The CDR3 is 13 amino acids.

The chain uses TRBV19 and TRBJ1-1, with 9 bases lining up with TRBD1. CDR3 length: 15 residues. V lost 5 bases, J lost 0 bases, and 4 bases stayed unmatched. CDR1 and CDR2 (germline): LNHDA, SQIVND (reference sequence). This CDR3 reads CASSATGGMNTEAFF. DNA for the CDR3: TGTGCCAGTAGTGCGACAGGGGGAATGAACACTGAAGCTTTCTTT.

The J gene is TRBJ2-1, the V gene TRBV11-2; 7 bases line up with TRBD2. Trimming removed 2 bases from V and 4 bases from J; junction bases left unmatched: 8. The CDR3 runs 16 residues. Germline CDR1 reads SGHAT; CDR2 reads FQNNGV. This CDR3 is CASSLRGAGTYNEQFF. The CDR3 bases are TGTGCCAGCAGCTTAAGGGGAGCGGGGACGTACAATGAGCAGTTCTTC.

The chain couples TRBV3-1 (or the pseudogene TRBV3-2) to TRBJ2-1, with 7 bases identical to TRBD2. The CDR3 is 14 residues long. After removal of 4 bases from V and 2 bases from J, the junction contained 2 bases not matched to a gene. The germline V gene encodes CDR1 LGHDT and CDR2 YNNKEL (reference sequence). CDR3 sequence reads: CASSLRGAYNEQFF. CDR3 in DNA: TGTGCCAGCAGCCTCCGGGGGGCCTACAATGAGCAGTTCTTC.

The chain joins TRBV15 to TRBJ1-2; the D is unclear. Trimming removed 0 bases from V and 4 bases from J, with 6 bases in between. The germline CDR1 and CDR2 sequences are LNHNV and YYDKDF (reference sequence). CDR3 length: 13 residues. The CDR3 loop reads CATSRDHTYGYTF. For the CDR3, the DNA is TGTGCCACCAGCAGAGATCACACCTATGGCTACACCTTC.

The chain couples TRBV5-1 to TRBJ1-2; D possibly corresponds to TRBD1 (6 bases). Germline V gene data show CDR1 as SGHRS and CDR2 as YFSETQ. Trimming shortened V by 3 bases and J by 2 bases, and 8 bases separated the two germline ends. The CDR3 is 13 amino acids. This chain's CDR3 is CASSWGQNYGYTF. The CDR3 nucleotides read TGCGCCAGCAGCTGGGGACAAAACTATGGCTACACCTTC.

J is TRBJ1-1 and V is TRBV30, with TRBD1 identical over 7 bases. This CDR3 comprises 18 residues. The V segment lost 3 bases and the J segment 2 bases; nucleotides outside the gene matches: 18. Germline V gene lookup returns CDR1 GTSNPN and CDR2 SVGIG (reference sequence). The CDR3 DNA reads as TGTGCCTGGAGCCAGGCAGGGCAACAGGGACAGATAAACACTGAAGCTTTCTTT. It codes for CAWSQAGQQGQINTEAFF.

This rearrangement joins TRBV11-2 to TRBJ1-5; 7 positions match TRBD1. The trim removed 4 bases at V and 0 bases at J, leaving 6 bases unmatched. This CDR3 contains 16 residues. Germline V lookup: CDR1 SGHAT, CDR2 FQNNGV. The CDR3, as DNA: TGTGCCAGCAGCTACCGGGACAGCCGTAGCAATCAGCCCCAGCATTTT. Protein product: CASSYRDSRSNQPQHF.

CDR3 amino acids: CASSDRGNTEAFF. In DNA form, the CDR3 reads TGTGCCAGCAGTGACAGGGGTAACACTGAAGCTTTCTTT. This rearrangement joins TRBV6-2 or TRBV6-3 to TRBJ1-1, with 8 bases fitting TRBD1. Germline assignment: CDR1 MNHEY and CDR2 SVGEGT. CDR3 length equals 13 residues. V was pared by 5 bases and J by 2 bases, with 1 base of the junction left unmatched.

This chain connects TRBV19 to TRBJ1-5; D remains unclear. The CDR3 extends over 16 amino acids. The V and J ends lost 1 base and 1 base respectively, with 11 bases between them. Germline lookup yields CDR1 LNHDA and CDR2 SQIVND (reference sequence). CDR3 protein: CASSIGARRSNQPQHF. The CDR3 DNA is TGTGCCAGTAGTATAGGAGCCAGGAGGAGCAATCAGCCCCAGCATTTT.

V is TRBV5-6 and J is TRBJ1-1, with 7 bases aligning to TRBD1. V dropped 7 bases and J dropped 4; count of bases not matched to a gene: 4. The V gene's germline CDR1 is SGHDT and CDR2 YYEEEE. The CDR3 is made up of 12 amino acids. The CDR3 region has the DNA TGTGCCAGCGGCAGGGGGTTCACTGAAGCTTTCTTT. Encoded protein: CASGRGFTEAFF. The full variable domain, its missing parts supplied by reference TRBV5-6 and TRBJ1-1, is DAGVTQSPTHLIKTRGQQVTLRCSPKSGHDTVSWYQQALGQGPQFIFQYYEEEERQRGNFPDRFSGHQFPNYSSELNVNALLLGDSALYLCASGRGFTEAFFGQGTRLTVV.